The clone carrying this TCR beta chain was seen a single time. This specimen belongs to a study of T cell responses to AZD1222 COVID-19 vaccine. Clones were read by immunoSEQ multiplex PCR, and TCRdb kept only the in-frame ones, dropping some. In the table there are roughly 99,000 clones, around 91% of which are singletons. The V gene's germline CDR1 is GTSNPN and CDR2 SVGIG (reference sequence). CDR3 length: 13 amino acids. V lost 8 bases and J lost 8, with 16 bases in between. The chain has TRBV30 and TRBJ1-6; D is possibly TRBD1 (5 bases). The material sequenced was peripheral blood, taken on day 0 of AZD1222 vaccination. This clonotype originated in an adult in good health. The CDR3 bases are TGTGCCCAGAATCAGGGATTGGATTCACCCCTCCACTTT. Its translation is CAQNQGLDSPLHF.